This entry features one T cell receptor (beta chain) sequence. The data stem from a study of T cells after somatic rescue of genetic block. Assay used: immunoSEQ multiplex PCR; TCRdb lists only in-frame clones, some missing. The data contain some 90,000 clones, approximately 90% of them singletons. This CDR3 has 13 residues. In germline, CDR1 is KGHSH, CDR2 LQKENI. V was trimmed by 8 bases and J by 5 bases, leaving 15 bases between them. This sequence originates from a woman aged 18-35 years. The gene calls are TRBV18 and TRBJ1-1; D remains ambiguous. Sequences were obtained from peripheral blood mononuclear cells (PBMCs). CDR3 DNA sequence: TGTGCCAGCCCGATAGGACGGGCTACTGAAGCTTTCTTT. Translation gives CASPIGRATEAFF.